Listed below are T cell receptor beta chains from one sample, sequenced in a study of CXCR3-negative and CXCR3-positive naive CD8 T cells. TCRdb reprocessed the 5' RACE reads and reports one entry per CDR3 protein, with no DNA. The listing records 35,000 to 50,000 distinct CDR3 sequences. Material: memory CD8+ T cells from blood. The receptors shown here come from a human donor in good health. Some clones in this sample may be carry-over from other donors' samples. CDR3s include the opening cysteine and the closing phenylalanine or tryptophan. Clone sizes are given selectively: once, few, many, or a class where the clone is expanded.

.	TRBV7-9	TRBJ1-6	CASSDSYYNSPLHF
.	TRBV12-3/TRBV12-4	TRBJ2-5	CASSLATAAKETQYF
.	TRBV7-9	TRBJ1-1	CASSPQIGVNTEAFF
.	TRBV7-9	TRBJ1-1	CASSQTRNTEAFF
.	TRBV7-2	TRBJ2-7	CASSLGPLEQYF
medium-sized	TRBV6-5	TRBJ2-5	CASSYSRGREQTQYF
.	TRBV5-5	TRBJ2-1	CASSLEQGGYNEQFF
.	TRBV28	TRBJ2-1	CASSVPEDTFPYNEQFF
.	TRBV15	TRBJ2-3	CATSREVAGGPTTDTQYF
.	TRBV20-1	TRBJ2-2	CSARDRERRAGELFF
.	TRBV7-3	TRBJ2-1	CASSPTGTYREQFF
.	TRBV4-3	TRBJ2-7	CASSPAGATYEQYF
.	TRBV12-3/TRBV12-4	TRBJ2-3	CASRQSGGARDTQYF
.	TRBV2	TRBJ2-1	CASTDPPDRGVISYNEQFF
.	TRBV2	TRBJ2-1	CASSEEYEQFF
.	TRBV20-1	TRBJ2-2	CSARDWGTENTGELFF
.	TRBV6-5	TRBJ2-1	CASSFRNDEQFF
.	TRBV6-2/TRBV6-3	TRBJ2-2	CASSPWEGSVTGELFF
medium-sized	TRBV20-1	TRBJ2-7	CSARDTGYEQYF
.	TRBV6-5	TRBJ2-7	CASSYSSSGGPFYEQYF
.	TRBV5-1	TRBJ2-7	CASSLSLPGGVEQYF
.	TRBV25-1	TRBJ2-5	CASNWKDVGKGQETQYF
.	TRBV28	TRBJ2-1	CASSGDYPLAGANEQFF
.	TRBV12-3/TRBV12-4	TRBJ2-7	CASSFAGVEQYF
.	TRBV12-3/TRBV12-4	TRBJ1-4	CASSFRGRGLEKLFF
.	TRBV7-9	TRBJ1-2	CASSLIRGAGYTF
.	TRBV11-2	TRBJ2-1	CASRSGSYNEQFF
.	TRBV29-1	TRBJ1-1	CSVAGLYTEAFF
.	TRBV5-1	TRBJ1-5	CASSTVYDQPQHF
.	TRBV7-9	TRBJ1-1	CASSFPVTEAFF
.	TRBV4-2	TRBJ2-7	CASSPGTEPYEQYF
.	TRBV7-2	TRBJ2-1	CASSLEDNSYNEQFF
.	TRBV3-1	TRBJ2-3	CASSQGAGGLTDTQYF
.	TRBV20-1	TRBJ2-5	CSARRTSGWVETQYF
.	TRBV28	TRBJ2-3	CASTPDGYTQYF
.	TRBV4-3	TRBJ2-2	CASSQDTAGGHTGELFF
.	TRBV4-3	TRBJ1-2	CASSPHFEGIYGYTF
.	TRBV7-3	TRBJ2-3	CASSSPVPTDTQYF
.	TRBV7-9	TRBJ2-7	CASSPSRREQYF
.	TRBV25-1	TRBJ2-2	CASRTSRELFF
medium-sized	TRBV9	TRBJ1-1	CASSQWGGTNTEAFF
.	TRBV9	TRBJ2-6	CASSARSVSGANVLTF
.	TRBV7-9	TRBJ2-7	CASSRYGTTGHYEQYF
.	TRBV29-1	TRBJ2-7	CSVEGDPGTADDEQYF
.	TRBV28	TRBJ2-7	CASSGVSDGTYEQYF
.	TRBV21-1	TRBJ2-2	CASSKAARGPGELFF
.	TRBV6-4	TRBJ2-3	CASSDSTTDTQYF
.	TRBV7-6	TRBJ1-2	CASSLGGAATNYGYTF
.	TRBV4-2	TRBJ2-2	CASSQPLAGGDTGELFF
medium-sized	TRBV7-7	TRBJ2-3	CASSSNDREHTQYF
.	TRBV4-2	TRBJ2-7	CASSHPGIPYEQYF
.	TRBV7-9	TRBJ2-2	CASSARGRDLATGELFF
.	TRBV6-2/TRBV6-3	TRBJ2-3	CASSYSRQGLADTQYF
.	TRBV7-2	TRBJ2-2	CASSLLLAGELFF
.	TRBV4-1	TRBJ1-4	CASSPDRGLHEKLFF
.	TRBV2	TRBJ1-3	CASSESGIQSLSGNTIYF